One sample yielded the 2 T cell receptor beta chains listed below, sequenced in a study of T cell responses to AZD1222 COVID-19 vaccine (TCRdb year 2021). The method was the immunoSEQ multiplex PCR assay. TCRdb retrieved this table from immuneACCESS and kept in-frame rearrangements only. Not all clones are present; in checked studies, unresolved V genes account for under half, and no reason is known for the remainder. For this sample the table gives 200,000 or so clones, of which approximately 94% were detected only once. 9.2% of the sample lies in the top ten. This specimen's time point label, interpreted: baseline before first vaccination. Sequenced material: peripheral blood, taken on day 0 of AZD1222 vaccination. The receptors here all came from an adult in good health.

This clone was detected once. This rearrangement joins TRBV29-1 to TRBJ2-7; 9 bases are shared with TRBD1. V shed 7 bases and J 3 bases; nucleotides not matched to a gene: 4. Germline lookup yields CDR1 SQVTM and CDR2 ANQGSEA. CDR3 size: 12 residues. The DNA of the CDR3 is TGCAGCGCCGGGACAGGGAGCTACGAGCAGTACTTC. Protein product: CSAGTGSYEQYF.

The chain uses TRBV28 and TRBJ2-2; D remains ambiguous. The CDR3 is 13 amino acids. The V end was cut by 2 bases, the J end by 4 bases, with 5 bases between. Germline V lookup: CDR1 MDHEN, CDR2 SYDVKM. CDR3 DNA: TGTGCCAGCAGTTTAAGATCCACCGGGGAGCTGTTTTTT. Residues: CASSLRSTGELFF. The full variable domain, rest sourced from reference TRBV28 and TRBJ2-2, is DVKVTQSSRYLVKRTGEKVFLECVQDMDHENMFWYRQDPGLGLRLIYFSYDVKMKEKGDIPEGYSVSREKKERFSLILESASTNQTSMYLCASSLRSTGELFFGEGSRLTVL.